The present entry profiles one T cell receptor beta chain with its context. Its antigen is still unknown. Primers: 60 Vbeta forward and 13 Jbeta reverse. Clones were sequenced by immunoSEQ multiplex PCR, and TCRdb holds only the in-frame ones, with some missing. Of over 100,000 clones in the sample, more than 60% were seen once. This record comes from a study of cytomegalovirus exposure and HLA in healthy donors. Notes on the study in general: What a later analysis reportedly showed was that an Asian-associated ancestry cluster had fewer N-insertions than the approximately 670-donor mean. In vitro work confirmed that a few CMV-associated chains recognize CMV antigens. Later genetic work tied a missense DCLRE1C variant to beta-chain V and J trimming.

The CDR3 runs 15 residues. Germline CDR1 and CDR2: SGHRS and YFSETQ. V was pared by 0 bases and J by 3 bases, with 13 bases between. While unrecorded immune exposures were likely, the donors were nominally healthy when sampled. This receptor was identified in a man aged 35-49 years in good health and CMV-seropositive. J is TRBJ2-7 and V is TRBV5-1, with D perhaps matching TRBD2 (6 bases). The specimen sequenced was PBMCs. The CDR3 sequence: CASSLAGSGHYEQYF. Here the CDR3 DNA reads TGCGCCAGCAGCTTGGCCGGGAGCGGCCACTACGAGCAGTACTTC.